This T cell receptor (beta chain) was captured by sequencing in a study of blood T cells in healthy people across ages. Using a J-beta primer mix together with a sample-barcoded 5' primer, a second PCR was run for about 7 to 12 cycles. TCRdb re-analysed the 5' RACE reads in MiXCR, keeping a single row per CDR3 protein. The top ten clones hold under 3% of a sample with more than 650,000 distinct CDR3 sequences, approximately 24% of them seen once. The CDR3 runs to 13 residues. In germline, CDR1 is SQVTM, CDR2 ANQGSEA. Trimming pared 5 bases from V and 6 bases from J, leaving 16 bases between. These same records also appear under a second study, on T cells of mothers and their children.

The sequencing sample was made of blood. The rearrangement uses TRBV29-1 and TRBJ1-2; perhaps TRBD1 as D (6 bases). The clonotype originates from a boy under 18 in good health. The DNA for the CDR3 is TGCAGCGTTTATGACAGGAGCATTGATGGCTACACCTTC. Translation: CSVYDRSIDGYTF.